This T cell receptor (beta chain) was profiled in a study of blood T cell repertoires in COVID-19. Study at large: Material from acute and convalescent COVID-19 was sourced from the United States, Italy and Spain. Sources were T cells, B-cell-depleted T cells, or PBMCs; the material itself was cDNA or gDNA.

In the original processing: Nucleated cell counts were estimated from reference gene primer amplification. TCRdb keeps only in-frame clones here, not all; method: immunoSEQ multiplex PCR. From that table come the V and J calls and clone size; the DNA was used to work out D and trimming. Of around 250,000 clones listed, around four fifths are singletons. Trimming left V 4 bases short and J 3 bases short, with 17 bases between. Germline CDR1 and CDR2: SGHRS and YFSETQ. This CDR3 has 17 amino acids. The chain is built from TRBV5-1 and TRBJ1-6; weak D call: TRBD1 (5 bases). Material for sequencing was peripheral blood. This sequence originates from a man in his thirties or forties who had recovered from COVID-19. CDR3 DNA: TGCGCCAGCAGCCCCCGGGGGGGGAACTACTATAATTCACCCCTCCACTTT. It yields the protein CASSPRGGNYYNSPLHF.